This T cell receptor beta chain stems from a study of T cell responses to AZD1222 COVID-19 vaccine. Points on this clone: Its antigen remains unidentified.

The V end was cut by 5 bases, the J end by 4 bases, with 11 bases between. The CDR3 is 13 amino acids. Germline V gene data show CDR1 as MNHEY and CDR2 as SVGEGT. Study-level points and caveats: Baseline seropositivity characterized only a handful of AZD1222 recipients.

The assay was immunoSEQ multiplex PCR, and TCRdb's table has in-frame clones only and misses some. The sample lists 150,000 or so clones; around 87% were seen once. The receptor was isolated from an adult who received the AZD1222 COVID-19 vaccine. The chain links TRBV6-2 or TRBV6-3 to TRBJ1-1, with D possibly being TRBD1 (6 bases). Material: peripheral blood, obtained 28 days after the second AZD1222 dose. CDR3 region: CASSKQGSTEAFF. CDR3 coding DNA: TGTGCCAGCAGTAAACAGGGAAGCACTGAAGCTTTCTTT.